This TCR beta chain was captured in a study of cytomegalovirus exposure and HLA in healthy donors. Study summary: The early release's HLA-typed donors yielded some 85 million unique TCRs. Overall study findings and caveats: It was assumed in the presence/absence analyses that sequencing depth was roughly uniform across donors. Generally TCR sequences proved uncommon, though certain public TCRs appeared in numerous donors. According to an earlier analysis, most TCR beta V segments yielded productive rearrangements about 87% or about 30% of the time.

In regard to this clone: What it recognizes is unknown.

Amplification used 60 Vbeta primers and 13 Jbeta primers. Method: immunoSEQ multiplex PCR; TCRdb's copy keeps in-frame clones and lacks some. There are about 200,000 clones in the sample, with about 1% held by the top ten. Germline CDR1 reads SGHAT; CDR2 reads FQNNGV. This CDR3 region has 14 residues. V was shortened by 1 base and J by 0 bases, with 7 bases between the two germline ends. The chain is built from TRBV11-2 and TRBJ2-7; possible D gene TRBD1, 5 bases. This sequence originates from a girl between 2 and 10 years old in good health and CMV-seropositive. Material: PBMCs. The CDR3 region is CASSLVDSSYEQYF. CDR3 sequence (DNA): TGTGCCAGCAGCTTAGTCGACAGCTCCTACGAGCAGTACTTC.